This T cell receptor (beta chain) was sequenced for a study of identical twins. This clonotype showed up many times. This CDR3 region has 12 residues. Trimming left V 3 bases short and J 6 bases short, with 6 bases between. TCRdb processed the 5' RACE reads anew with MiXCR; each CDR3 protein has one entry. The sample holds hundreds of thousands of distinct CDR3 sequences, approximately 6.1% seen once. This sequence joins TRBV12-3 or TRBV12-4 and TRBJ1-3; the D is unclear. This clonotype was obtained from a young man in good health. Sequencing was performed on naive T cells sorted from blood. The CDR3 sequence is CASSLWENTIYF. The CDR3 DNA follows: TGTGCCAGCAGTTTGTGGGAAAACACCATATATTTT.